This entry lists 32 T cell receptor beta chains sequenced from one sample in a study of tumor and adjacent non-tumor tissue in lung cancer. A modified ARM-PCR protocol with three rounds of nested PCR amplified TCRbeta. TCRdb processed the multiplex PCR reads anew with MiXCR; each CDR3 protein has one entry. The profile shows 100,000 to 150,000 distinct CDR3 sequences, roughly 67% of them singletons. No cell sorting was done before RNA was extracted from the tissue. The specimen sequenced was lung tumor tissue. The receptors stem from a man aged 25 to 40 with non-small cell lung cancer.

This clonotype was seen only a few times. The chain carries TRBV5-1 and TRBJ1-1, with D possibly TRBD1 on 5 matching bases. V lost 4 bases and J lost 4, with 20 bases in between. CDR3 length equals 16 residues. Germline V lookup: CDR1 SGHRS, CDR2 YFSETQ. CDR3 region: CASSPRGGTAATEAFF. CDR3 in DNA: TGCGCCAGCAGCCCTCGTGGGGGGACGGCAGCCACTGAAGCTTTCTTT.

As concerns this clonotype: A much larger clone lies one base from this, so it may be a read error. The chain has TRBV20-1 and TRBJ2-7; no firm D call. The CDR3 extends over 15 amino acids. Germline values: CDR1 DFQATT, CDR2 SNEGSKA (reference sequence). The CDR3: CSARPRRPPSYEQHF. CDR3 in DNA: TGCAGTGCTAGACCCCGAAGACCCCCGTCCTACGAGCAGCACTTC.

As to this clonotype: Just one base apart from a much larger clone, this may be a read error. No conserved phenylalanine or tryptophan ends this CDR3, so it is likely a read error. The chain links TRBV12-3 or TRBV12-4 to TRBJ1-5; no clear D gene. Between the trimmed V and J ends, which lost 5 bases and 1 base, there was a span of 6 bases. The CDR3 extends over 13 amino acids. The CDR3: CASSPLSNQPQHL. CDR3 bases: TGTGCCAGCAGTCCGTTAAGCAATCAGCCCCAGCATCTT.

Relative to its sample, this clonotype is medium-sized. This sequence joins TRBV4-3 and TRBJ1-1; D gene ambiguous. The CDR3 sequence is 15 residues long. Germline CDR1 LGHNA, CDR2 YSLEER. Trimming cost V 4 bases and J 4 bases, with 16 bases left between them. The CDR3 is CASSPIVRSPTEAFF. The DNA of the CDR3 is TGCGCCAGCAGCCCCATTGTACGGTCGCCCACTGAAGCTTTCTTT.

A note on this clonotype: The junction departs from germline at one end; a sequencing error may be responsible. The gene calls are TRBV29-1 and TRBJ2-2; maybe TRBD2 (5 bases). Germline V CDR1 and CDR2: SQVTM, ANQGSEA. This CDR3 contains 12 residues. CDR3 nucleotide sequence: TGCAACGTTGGATATTACACCGGGGAGTTGTTTTTT. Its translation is CNVGYYTGELFF.

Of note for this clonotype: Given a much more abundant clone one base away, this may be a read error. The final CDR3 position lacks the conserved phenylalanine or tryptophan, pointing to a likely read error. The CDR3 nucleotides read TGCAGCGTTGGCGACAGGCCCGTCGGGGCTTTCTCT. Its protein product is CSVGDRPVGAFS. The J gene is TRBJ1-1, the V gene TRBV29-1; the D gene is possibly TRBD1 (6 bases). The V gene's germline CDR1 is SQVTM and CDR2 ANQGSEA. The CDR3 has 12 residues. The V and J ends lost 4 bases and 11 bases respectively, with 17 bases between them.

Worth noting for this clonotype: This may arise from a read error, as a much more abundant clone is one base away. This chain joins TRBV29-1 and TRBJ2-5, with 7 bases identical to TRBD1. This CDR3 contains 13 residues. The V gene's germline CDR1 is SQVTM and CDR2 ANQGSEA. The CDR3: CGVVSTGAKTQYF. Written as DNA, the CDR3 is TGCGGCGTTGTTAGTACAGGGGCAAAGACCCAGTACTTC. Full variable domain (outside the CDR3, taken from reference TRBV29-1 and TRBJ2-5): SAVISQKPSRDICQRGTSLTIQCQVDSQVTMMFWYRQQPGQSLTLIATANQGSEATYESGFVIDKFPISRPNLTFSTLTVSNMSPEDSSIYLCGVVSTGAKTQYFGPGTRLLVL.

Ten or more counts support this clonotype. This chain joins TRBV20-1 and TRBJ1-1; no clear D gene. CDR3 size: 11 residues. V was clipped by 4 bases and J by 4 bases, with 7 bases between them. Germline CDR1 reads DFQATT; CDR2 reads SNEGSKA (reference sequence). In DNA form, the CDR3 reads TGCAGTGCTACTCCGGTCACTGAAGCTTTCTTT. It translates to CSATPVTEAFF.

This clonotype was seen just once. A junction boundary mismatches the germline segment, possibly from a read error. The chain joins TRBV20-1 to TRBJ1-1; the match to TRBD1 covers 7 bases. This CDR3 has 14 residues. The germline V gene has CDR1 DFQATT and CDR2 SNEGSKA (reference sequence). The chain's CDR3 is CSAPLRDRNAEGFF. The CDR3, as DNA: TGCAGTGCTCCTCTCCGGGACAGAAACGCTGAAGGTTTCTTT.

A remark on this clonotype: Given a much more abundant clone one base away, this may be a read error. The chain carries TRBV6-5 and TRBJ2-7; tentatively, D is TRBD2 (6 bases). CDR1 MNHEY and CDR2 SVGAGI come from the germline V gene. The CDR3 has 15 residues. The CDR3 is CAISYGGEFPYEQYF. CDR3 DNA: TGTGCCATCAGTTACGGAGGGGAGTTCCCCTACGAGCAGTACTTC.

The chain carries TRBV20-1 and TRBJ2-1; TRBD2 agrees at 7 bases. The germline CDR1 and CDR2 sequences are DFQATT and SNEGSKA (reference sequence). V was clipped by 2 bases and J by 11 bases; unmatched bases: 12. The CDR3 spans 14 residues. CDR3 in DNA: TGCAGTGCTAGACAGCCGGGGGACTACAACAAGCAGTTCTTC. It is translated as CSARQPGDYNKQFF.

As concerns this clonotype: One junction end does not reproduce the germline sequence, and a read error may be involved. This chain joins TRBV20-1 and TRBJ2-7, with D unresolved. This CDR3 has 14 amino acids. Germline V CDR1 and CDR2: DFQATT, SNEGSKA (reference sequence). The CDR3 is CSASPTPHTYDQYF. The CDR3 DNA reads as TGCAGTGCTAGTCCCACACCCCACACCTACGACCAGTATTTC.

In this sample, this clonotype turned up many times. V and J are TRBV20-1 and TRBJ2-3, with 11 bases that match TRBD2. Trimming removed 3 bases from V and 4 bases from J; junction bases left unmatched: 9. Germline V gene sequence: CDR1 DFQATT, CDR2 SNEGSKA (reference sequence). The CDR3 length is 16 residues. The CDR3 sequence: CSARTPSGRFADTQYF. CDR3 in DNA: TGCAGTGCTAGGACACCTAGCGGGAGGTTCGCAGATACGCAGTATTTT.

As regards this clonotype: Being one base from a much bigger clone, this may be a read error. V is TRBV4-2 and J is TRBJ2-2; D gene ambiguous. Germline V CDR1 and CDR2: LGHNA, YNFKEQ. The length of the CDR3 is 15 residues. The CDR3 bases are TGTGCCAACAGCCAAGTCGGAAGTCTGGCCGGGGAGCTGTTTTTT. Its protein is CANSQVGSLAGELFF.

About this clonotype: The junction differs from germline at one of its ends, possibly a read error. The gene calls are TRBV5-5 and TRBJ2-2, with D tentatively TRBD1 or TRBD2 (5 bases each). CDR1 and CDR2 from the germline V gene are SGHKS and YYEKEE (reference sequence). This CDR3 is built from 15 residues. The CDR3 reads CASSRMTAQWWEPFF. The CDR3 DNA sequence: TGTGCCAGCAGCCGAATGACAGCCCAGTGGTGGGAGCCGTTTTTT.

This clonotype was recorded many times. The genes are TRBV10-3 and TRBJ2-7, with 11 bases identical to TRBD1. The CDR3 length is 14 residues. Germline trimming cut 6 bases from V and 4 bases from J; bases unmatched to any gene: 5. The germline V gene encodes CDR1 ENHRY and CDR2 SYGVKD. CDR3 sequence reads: CAISPGTGGYEQYF. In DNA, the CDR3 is TGTGCCATCAGCCCCGGGACAGGGGGATACGAGCAGTACTTC.

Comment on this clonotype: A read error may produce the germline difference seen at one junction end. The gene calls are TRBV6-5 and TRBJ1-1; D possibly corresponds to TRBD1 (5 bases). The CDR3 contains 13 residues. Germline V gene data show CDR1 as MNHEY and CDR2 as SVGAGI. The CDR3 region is CARSPNIGTEASF. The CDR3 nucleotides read TGTGCCAGAAGTCCTAATATAGGGACTGAAGCTTCCTTT.

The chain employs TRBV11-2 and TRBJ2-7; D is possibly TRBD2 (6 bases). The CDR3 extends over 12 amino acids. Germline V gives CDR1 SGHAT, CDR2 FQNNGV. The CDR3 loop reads CASGRVTDEQYF. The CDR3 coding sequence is TGTGCTAGCGGAAGGGTAACGGACGAGCAGTACTTC.

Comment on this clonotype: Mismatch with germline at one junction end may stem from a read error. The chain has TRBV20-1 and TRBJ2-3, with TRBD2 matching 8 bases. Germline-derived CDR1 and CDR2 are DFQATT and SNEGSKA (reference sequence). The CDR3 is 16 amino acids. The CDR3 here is CSTRALSGNETDTQYF. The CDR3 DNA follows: TGCAGTACTAGAGCCCTTAGCGGGAATGAGACAGATACGCAGTATTTT.

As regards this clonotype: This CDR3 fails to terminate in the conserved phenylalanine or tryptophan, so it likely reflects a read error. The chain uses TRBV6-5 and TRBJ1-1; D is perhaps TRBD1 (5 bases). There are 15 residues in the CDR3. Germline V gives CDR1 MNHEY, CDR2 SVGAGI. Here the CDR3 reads CASRYRRDLNIEAFY. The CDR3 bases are TGTGCCAGCAGATACCGCCGGGACCTTAACATTGAAGCTTTCTAT.

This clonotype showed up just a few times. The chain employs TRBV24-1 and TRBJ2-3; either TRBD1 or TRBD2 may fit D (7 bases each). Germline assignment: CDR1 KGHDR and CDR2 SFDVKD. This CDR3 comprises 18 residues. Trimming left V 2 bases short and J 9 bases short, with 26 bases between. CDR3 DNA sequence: TGTGCCACCAGTGATTCCTCGACTAGCCAGGGGGTCGATGGGACGCAGTATTTT. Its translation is CATSDSSTSQGVDGTQYF.

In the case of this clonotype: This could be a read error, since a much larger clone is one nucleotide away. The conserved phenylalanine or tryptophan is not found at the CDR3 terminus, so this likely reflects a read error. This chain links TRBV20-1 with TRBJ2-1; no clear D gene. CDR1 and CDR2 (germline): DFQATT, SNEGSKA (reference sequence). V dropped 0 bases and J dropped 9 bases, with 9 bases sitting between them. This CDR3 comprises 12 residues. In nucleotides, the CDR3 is TGCAGTGCTAGAGACCCCAGGAGTGAGCAGTTCCTC. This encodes CSARDPRSEQFL.

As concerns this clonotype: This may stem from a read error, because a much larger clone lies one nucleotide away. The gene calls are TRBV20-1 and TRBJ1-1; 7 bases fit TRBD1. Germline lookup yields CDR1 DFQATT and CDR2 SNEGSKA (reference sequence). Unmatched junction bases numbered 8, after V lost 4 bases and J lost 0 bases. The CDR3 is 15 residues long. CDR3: CSAIARGNMNTEAFF. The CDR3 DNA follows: TGCAGTGCTATAGCCAGGGGGAACATGAACACTGAAGCTTTCTTT.

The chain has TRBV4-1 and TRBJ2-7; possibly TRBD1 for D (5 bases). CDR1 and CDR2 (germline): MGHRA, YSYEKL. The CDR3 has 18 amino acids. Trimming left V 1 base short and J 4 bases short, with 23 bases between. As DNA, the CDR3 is TGCGCCAGCAGCCAAGCATTGGGGCGATCCGGGTTCATTTACGAGCAGTACTTC. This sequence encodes CASSQALGRSGFIYEQYF.

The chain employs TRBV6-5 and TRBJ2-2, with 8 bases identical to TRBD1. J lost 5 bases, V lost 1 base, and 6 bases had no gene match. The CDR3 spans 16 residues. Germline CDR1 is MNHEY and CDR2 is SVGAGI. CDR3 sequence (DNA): TGTGCCAGCAGTTACTTCTATGGACAGGGAACCGGGGAGCTGTTTTTT. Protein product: CASSYFYGQGTGELFF.

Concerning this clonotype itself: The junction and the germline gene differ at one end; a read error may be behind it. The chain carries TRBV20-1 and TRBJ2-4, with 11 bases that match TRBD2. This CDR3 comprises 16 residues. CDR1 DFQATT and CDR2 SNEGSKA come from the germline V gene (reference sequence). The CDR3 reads CSAFSRIAGGQNTQYF. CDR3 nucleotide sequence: TGCAGTGCTTTTTCCCGGATAGCGGGAGGGCAAAACACTCAGTACTTC.

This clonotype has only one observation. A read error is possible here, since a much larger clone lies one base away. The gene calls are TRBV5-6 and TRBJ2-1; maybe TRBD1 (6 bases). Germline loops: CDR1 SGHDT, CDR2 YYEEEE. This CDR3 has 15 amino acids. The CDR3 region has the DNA TGTACCAGCAGCTTGCCAGGGGCGTTGGTTGATGAGCAGTTCTTC. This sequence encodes CTSSLPGALVDEQFF.

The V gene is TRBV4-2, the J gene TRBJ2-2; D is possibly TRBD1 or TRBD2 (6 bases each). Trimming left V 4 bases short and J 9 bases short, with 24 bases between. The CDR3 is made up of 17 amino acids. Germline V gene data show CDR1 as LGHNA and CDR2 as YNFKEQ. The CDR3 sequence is CASSPRLVGGRARELFF. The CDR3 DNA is TGTGCCAGCAGCCCTCGACTAGTGGGGGGCAGGGCCCGGGAGCTGTTTTTT.

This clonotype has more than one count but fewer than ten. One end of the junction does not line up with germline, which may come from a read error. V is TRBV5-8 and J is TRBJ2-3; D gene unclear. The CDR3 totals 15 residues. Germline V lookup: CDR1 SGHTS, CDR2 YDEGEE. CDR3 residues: CASSLVGQREDTQYF. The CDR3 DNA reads TGTGCCAGTAGCTTGGTTGGGCAGCGTGAAGATACGCAGTATTTT. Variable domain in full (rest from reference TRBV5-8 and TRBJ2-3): EAGVTQSPTHLIKTRGQQATLRCSPISGHTSVYWYQQALGLGLQFLLWYDEGEERNRGNFPPRFSGRQFPNYSSELNVNALELEDSALYLCASSLVGQREDTQYFGPGTRLTVL.

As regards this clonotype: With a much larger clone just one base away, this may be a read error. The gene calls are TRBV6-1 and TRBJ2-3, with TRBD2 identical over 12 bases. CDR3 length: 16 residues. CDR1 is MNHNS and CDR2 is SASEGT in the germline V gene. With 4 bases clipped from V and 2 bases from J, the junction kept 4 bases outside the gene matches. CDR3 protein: CASSVLAGGPTDTQYF. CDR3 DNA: TGTGCCAGCAGTGTACTAGCGGGAGGTCCCACAGATACGCAGTATTTT.

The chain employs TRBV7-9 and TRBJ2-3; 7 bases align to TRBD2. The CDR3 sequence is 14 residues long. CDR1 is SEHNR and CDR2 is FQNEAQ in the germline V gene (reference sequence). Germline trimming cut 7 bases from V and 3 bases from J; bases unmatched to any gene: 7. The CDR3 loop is CASTGGSGTDTQYF. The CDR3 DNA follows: TGTGCCAGCACTGGCGGGAGTGGGACAGATACGCAGTATTTT.

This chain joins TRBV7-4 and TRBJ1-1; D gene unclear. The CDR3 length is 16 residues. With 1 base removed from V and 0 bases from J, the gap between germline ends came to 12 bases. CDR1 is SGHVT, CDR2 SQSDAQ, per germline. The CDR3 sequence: CASSLVGPALNTEAFF. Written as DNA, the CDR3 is TGTGCCAGCAGCTTAGTAGGTCCAGCCCTGAACACTGAAGCTTTCTTT.